This T cell receptor beta chain comes out of a study of shared clonotypes between healthy human individuals. The protocol was immunoSEQ multiplex PCR, while the TCRdb copy is restricted to in-frame clones and leaves out a portion. The data contain about 1.1 million clones, more than 75% of them seen just once; the ten biggest clones take up 0.52%. Donors included only healthy HIV-negative adults lacking recent acute infections or vaccinations. CDR1 and CDR2 (germline): SGHRS, YFSETQ. CDR3 length: 15 amino acids. With V trimmed by 4 bases and J by 6 bases, 10 bases remained unmatched. This chain uses TRBV5-1 with TRBJ1-1, with 9 bases identical to TRBD1. This clonotype originated in a man between 18 and 35 years old in good health. Some clones in this sample may be carry-over from other donors' samples. The sequenced material came from memory CD4+ T cells from PBMCs. Documented subset: CD45RA-negative fraction. The CDR3 bases are TGCGCCAGCAGCCCAGACAGGGGGGGATTCGCTGAAGCTTTCTTT. This gives the protein CASSPDRGGFAEAFF.